This T cell receptor (beta chain) is from a study of shared clonotypes between healthy human individuals. Study details: Three plates were used per donor for CD4 naive, three for CD4 memory, two for CD8 naive and one for CD8 memory.

Whole-study results and caveats: Large depth notwithstanding, sorted-subset sequencing proved incomplete by rarefaction.

On this clone: The antigen remains unidentified.

Assay execution took place at the deep level. The repertoire was sequenced with immunoSEQ multiplex PCR; TCRdb's copy has only in-frame clones and lacks some. Of 1.4 million to 1.5 million clones listed, 95% to 97% are singletons. Those who donated, Caucasian adults without exception, all lived in Nashville, Tennessee. Specimen: naive CD4+ T cells sorted from blood. The subset was: CD45RA+ positively selected. The origin of this receptor is a man aged 25 to 45 in good health.

The DNA for the CDR3 is TGTGCCAGCACCCCCCCGGGCCGCTTGCCGGCTAGCGGCTCGGATACGCAGTATTTT. Translated: CASTPPGRLPASGSDTQYF. The chain uses TRBV5-4 and TRBJ2-3; 7 bases align to TRBD2. The CDR3 runs 19 residues. After removal of 6 bases from V and 6 bases from J, the junction contained 25 bases not matched to a gene. Germline loops: CDR1 SGHNT, CDR2 YYREEE (reference sequence). The full variable domain, in which reference TRBV5-4 and TRBJ2-3 provide the parts outside the CDR3, is ETGVTQSPTHLIKTRGQQVTLRCSSQSGHNTVSWYQQALGQGPQFIFQYYREEENGRGNFPPRFSGLQFPNYSSELNVNALELDDSALYLCASTPPGRLPASGSDTQYFGPGTRLTVL.